The 3 T cell receptor beta chains presented below share a single source sample, sequenced in a study of blood T cell repertoires in COVID-19. Measured with immunoSEQ multiplex PCR; TCRdb has only the in-frame clones, and not every one. The sample contains about 230,000 clones, 81% of which appear only once. The specimen sequenced was peripheral blood. Every receptor here comes from an elderly woman with acute or convalescent COVID-19.

The chain uses TRBV25-1 and TRBJ2-7, with TRBD1 identical over 7 bases. From germline, CDR1 is MGHDK and CDR2 SYGVNS. With 3 bases clipped from V and 0 bases from J, the junction kept 11 bases outside the gene matches. The CDR3 totals 17 residues. CDR3 loop: CASSDPLRDSFSYEQYF. Here the CDR3 DNA reads TGTGCCAGCAGTGATCCCCTCCGGGACAGCTTCTCCTACGAGCAGTACTTC.

The V and J genes are TRBV28 and TRBJ1-2, with D unresolved. V lost 11 bases, J lost 4 bases, and 11 bases lay in between. Germline CDR1 reads MDHEN; CDR2 reads SYDVKM. The CDR3 covers 11 residues. CDR3 in amino acids: CAVKEFYGYTF. CDR3 bases: TGTGCCGTAAAGGAGTTCTATGGCTACACCTTC.

This clone has only a few counts. The chain carries TRBV19 and TRBJ2-5; perhaps TRBD1 as D (6 bases). CDR1 and CDR2 from the germline V gene are LNHDA and SQIVND (reference sequence). V was pared by 1 base and J by 2 bases, with 14 bases between. CDR3 length: 16 amino acids. The DNA for the CDR3 is TGTGCCAGTAGTATAGGGCAGGGGCCACCGCAAGAGACCCAGTACTTC. Translating it yields CASSIGQGPPQETQYF.